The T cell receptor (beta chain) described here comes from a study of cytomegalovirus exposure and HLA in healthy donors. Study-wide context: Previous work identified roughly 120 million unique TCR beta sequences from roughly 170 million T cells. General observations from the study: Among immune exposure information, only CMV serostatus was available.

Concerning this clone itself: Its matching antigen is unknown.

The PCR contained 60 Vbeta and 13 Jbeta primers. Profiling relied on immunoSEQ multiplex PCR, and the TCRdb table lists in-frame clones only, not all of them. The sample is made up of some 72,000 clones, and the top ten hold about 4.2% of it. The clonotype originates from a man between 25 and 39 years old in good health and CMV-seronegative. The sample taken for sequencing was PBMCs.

The CDR3 bases are TGTGCCAGCAGCCGGACTAGCGAAGGGGGAGAGACCCAGTACTTC. This gives the protein CASSRTSEGGETQYF. This sequence joins TRBV11-2 and TRBJ2-5; TRBD2 aligns across 9 bases. CDR1 and CDR2 (germline): SGHAT, FQNNGV. This CDR3 has 15 residues. V was clipped by 5 bases and J by 4 bases; unmatched bases: 8.